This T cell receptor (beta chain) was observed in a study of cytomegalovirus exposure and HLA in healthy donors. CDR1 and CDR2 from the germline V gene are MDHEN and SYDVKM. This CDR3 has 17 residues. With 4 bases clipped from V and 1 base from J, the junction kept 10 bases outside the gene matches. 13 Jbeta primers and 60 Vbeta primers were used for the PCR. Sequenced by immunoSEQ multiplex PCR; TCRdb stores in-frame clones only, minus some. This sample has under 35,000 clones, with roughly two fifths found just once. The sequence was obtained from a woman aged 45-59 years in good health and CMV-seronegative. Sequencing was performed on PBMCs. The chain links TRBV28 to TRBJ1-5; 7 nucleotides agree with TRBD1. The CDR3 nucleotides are TGTGCCAGCAGTTCCGAACTCTACAGGGGAAGCAATCAGCCCCAGCATTTT. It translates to CASSSELYRGSNQPQHF.